This T cell receptor beta chain came from a study of T cells in tumors after PD-1 blockade. Study-wide background: Patients had no prior checkpoint blockade, systemic immunosuppressants, or anti-cancer therapy within 4 weeks. Each patient got pembrolizumab 200 mg every 3 weeks or cemiplimab 350 mg every 2 weeks. During anti-PD-1 treatment, some patients continued daily vismodegib 150 mg.

TCRdb's copy holds only in-frame clones and misses some; the assay was immunoSEQ multiplex PCR. The table has around 50,000 clones, 79% seen once. The CDR3 covers 13 residues. Germline assignment: CDR1 MGHDK and CDR2 SYGVNS. Trimming pared 4 bases from V and 3 bases from J, leaving 10 bases between. Study-wide points: Peripheral recruitment is suggested, as some novel exhausted tumor clones were in pre-treatment blood.

A note on this clone: The antigen is undetermined.

The sequencing used PBMCs, collected before anti-PD-1 treatment. The J gene is TRBJ2-7, the V gene TRBV25-1; D remains ambiguous. The sequence was obtained from a human donor with basal cell carcinoma. CDR3 sequence: CASSVNPLYEQYF. In DNA, the CDR3 is TGTGCCAGCAGTGTAAACCCCCTCTACGAGCAGTACTTC.